Given below is one T cell receptor (beta chain) in context. What it binds is unknown. The sample is drawn from a study of T cell responses to AZD1222 COVID-19 vaccine. General study findings and limits: Nearly half of spike-specific TCRs reportedly go after variant regions that carry no mutations.

Sequencing was performed with immunoSEQ multiplex PCR; in TCRdb, only in-frame clones are kept and a portion is missing. There are roughly 80,000 clones in the sample; around 85% occur only once, and 11% lies in the top ten. This TCR came from an adult who received the AZD1222 COVID-19 vaccine. The sample consisted of peripheral blood, taken 28 days after the second AZD1222 dose.

The CDR3 sequence: CAISDGRASTDTQYF. In DNA form, the CDR3 reads TGTGCCATCAGTGACGGCAGGGCTAGCACAGATACGCAGTATTTT. This chain connects TRBV10-3 to TRBJ2-3; D is possibly TRBD1 (5 bases). The germline V gene encodes CDR1 ENHRY and CDR2 SYGVKD. V was clipped by 3 bases and J by 0 bases, with 10 bases between them. The CDR3 extends over 15 amino acids.